One sample yielded the 17 T cell receptor beta chains listed below, sequenced in a study of blood T cell repertoires in COVID-19. Assay: immunoSEQ multiplex PCR; the TCRdb copy retains only in-frame clones and omits some. The repertoire holds approximately 180,000 clones, 65% to 80% seen once, with 17% in the top ten. The specimen sequenced was PBMCs or T cells enriched from blood (not recorded which). The source is a woman in her 50s with acute COVID-19.

The V call is TRBV2, the J call TRBJ1-1; D is possibly TRBD1 (6 bases). Germline loops: CDR1 SNHLY, CDR2 FYNNEI. Deletions cut 9 bases from V and 3 bases from J, with 20 bases between. CDR3 length: 15 amino acids. The CDR3, as DNA: TGTGCCAGTGGCGGGGGGCCCGGTGCGGACACTGAAGCTTTCTTT. Translated, it gives CASGGGPGADTEAFF.

This clone was observed a handful of times. This rearrangement joins TRBV29-1 to TRBJ1-4; D remains ambiguous. The CDR3 has 13 amino acids. Germline CDR1 SQVTM, CDR2 ANQGSEA. V was cut by 4 bases and J by 6 bases, with 12 bases left in between. The chain's CDR3 is CSVVGGEHEKLFF. The CDR3, as DNA: TGCAGCGTTGTAGGCGGGGAGCATGAAAAACTGTTTTTT.

In this sample, this clone turned up a few times. Sequence at one end of the junction differs from germline and may be a read error. The V call is TRBV7-9, the J call TRBJ2-2; D is possibly TRBD1 (6 bases). Germline values: CDR1 SEHNR, CDR2 FQNEAQ (reference sequence). This CDR3 contains 14 residues. The chain's CDR3 is CASRLGANTGELFF. As DNA, the CDR3 is TGTGCCAGCCGCTTGGGGGCCAACACCGGGGAGCTGTTTTTT.

About this clone: Compared with germline, one end of the junction differs, possibly owing to a read error. The chain carries TRBV11-2 and TRBJ1-1, with D possibly being TRBD1 (5 bases). CDR1 is SGHAT, CDR2 FQNNGV, per germline. The CDR3 runs 15 residues. The CDR3 nucleotides read TGTGCCAGCAGCCTAGAGCCAGGGTCGAACACTGAAGCTTTCTTT. Its protein is CASSLEPGSNTEAFF.

The chain employs TRBV28 and TRBJ1-1, with D possibly being TRBD1 (6 bases). V was trimmed by 6 bases and J by 4 bases, leaving 21 bases between them. The CDR3 loop spans 16 amino acids. CDR1 is MDHEN, CDR2 SYDVKM, per germline. CDR3 residues: CASSWQRGAPSTEAFF. CDR3 in DNA: TGTGCCAGCAGCTGGCAACGGGGGGCCCCCAGCACTGAAGCTTTCTTT.

The V gene is TRBV7-2, the J gene TRBJ2-1; 15 bases match TRBD2. The trim removed 2 bases at V and 6 bases at J, leaving 5 bases unmatched. Germline CDR1 and CDR2: SGHTA and FQGNSA. CDR3 size: 17 residues. Here the CDR3 reads CASSLWTSGGAFNEQFF. The CDR3 DNA reads TGTGCCAGCAGCTTATGGACTAGCGGGGGGGCCTTCAATGAGCAGTTCTTC.

The sample holds a few counts of this clone. This chain joins TRBV5-1 and TRBJ2-3; 7 nucleotides align to TRBD1. This CDR3 region has 14 residues. Germline V gene sequence: CDR1 SGHRS, CDR2 YFSETQ. With 7 bases clipped from V and 3 bases from J, the junction kept 8 bases outside the gene matches. CDR3 in DNA: TGCGCCAGCCAGAGGACAGGAGTTACAGATACGCAGTATTTT. Its translation is CASQRTGVTDTQYF.

This sequence joins TRBV10-2 and TRBJ1-2; D call uncertain. The CDR3 runs 13 residues. Trimming pared 4 bases from V and 6 bases from J, leaving 12 bases between. CDR1 is WSHSY and CDR2 is SAAADI in the germline V gene. This CDR3 reads CASSAPGSDGYTF. The CDR3 nucleotides read TGCGCCAGCAGTGCCCCCGGGTCCGATGGCTACACCTTC.

This chain links TRBV18 with TRBJ1-4; 7 bases agree with TRBD1. After removal of 3 bases from V and 8 bases from J, the junction contained 6 bases not matched to a gene. CDR3 size: 14 residues. Germline-derived CDR1 and CDR2 are KGHSH and LQKENI. The CDR3 here is CASSPRTGPEKLFF. DNA for the CDR3: TGTGCCAGCTCACCCCGGACAGGACCCGAAAAACTGTTTTTT.

This sequence joins TRBV28 and TRBJ2-4; D is undetermined. The V gene's germline CDR1 is MDHEN and CDR2 SYDVKM. CDR3 length equals 15 residues. The V end lost 2 bases, the J end lost 3 bases, and 11 bases lay between the germline ends. DNA for the CDR3: TGTGCCAGCAGTTTAGGTGGGCCGGTCAAAAACATTCAGTACTTC. It is translated as CASSLGGPVKNIQYF.

The CDR3 region has the DNA TGTGCCAGCAGCCCCAGGGATAGGGTAGGCACAGATACGCAGTATTTT. It yields the protein CASSPRDRVGTDTQYF. This chain links TRBV7-9 with TRBJ2-3, with D possibly matching TRBD1 (5 bases). CDR1 SEHNR and CDR2 FQNEAQ come from the germline V gene (reference sequence). The CDR3 loop spans 16 amino acids. Trimming stripped 5 bases from V and 1 base from J, with 16 bases between.

The chain joins TRBV3-1 (or the pseudogene TRBV3-2) to TRBJ2-3; D might be TRBD1 (5 bases). V was clipped by 2 bases and J by 8 bases, with 5 bases between them. The CDR3 consists of 11 residues. Germline V gene data show CDR1 as LGHDT and CDR2 as YNNKEL (reference sequence). CDR3: CASSQRGTQYF. The CDR3 DNA is TGTGCCAGCAGCCAAAGGGGTACGCAGTATTTT.

This chain connects TRBV7-9 to TRBJ2-3; 11 bases map to TRBD2. CDR1 and CDR2 (germline): SEHNR, FQNEAQ (reference sequence). With V trimmed by 1 base and J by 4 bases, 4 bases remained unmatched. The CDR3 has 16 residues. Written as DNA, the CDR3 is TGTGCCAGCAGCTTAGGTACTAGCGGGGGCCCAGATACGCAGTATTTT. Translation: CASSLGTSGGPDTQYF. Looking up the rest from reference TRBV7-9 and TRBJ2-3 gives the full variable domain: DTGVSQNPRHKITKRGQNVTFRCDPISEHNRLYWYRQTLGQGPEFLTYFQNEAQLEKSRLLSDRFSAERPKGSFSTLEIQRTEQGDSAMYLCASSLGTSGGPDTQYFGPGTRLTVL.

The rearrangement joins TRBV7-6 to TRBJ1-1; perhaps TRBD1 as D (6 bases). There are 14 residues in the CDR3. The V gene's germline CDR1 is SGHVS and CDR2 FNYEAQ. Trimming took 0 bases from V and 6 from J, leaving 11 bases between them. CDR3 nucleotide sequence: TGTGCCAGCAGCTTAGCGCGGACAGCCTCTGAAGCTTTCTTT. Amino acid sequence: CASSLARTASEAFF. Combining the CDR3 with reference TRBV7-6 and TRBJ1-1 gives the whole variable domain GAGVSQSPRYKVTKRGQDVALRCDPISGHVSLYWYRQALGQGPEFLTYFNYEAQQDKSGLPNDRFSAERPEGSISTLTIQRTEQRDSAMYRCASSLARTASEAFFGQGTRLTVV.

The sample holds one count of this clone. This chain links TRBV19 with TRBJ1-1; TRBD1 might be the D (6 bases). Germline-derived CDR1 and CDR2 are LNHDA and SQIVND (reference sequence). This CDR3 has 13 amino acids. The V gene lost 5 bases and the J gene lost 7 bases, with 14 bases spanning the gap. The CDR3 coding sequence is TGTGCCAGTAGTTTCGGGACACGTTATGAAGCTTTCTTT. Translating gives CASSFGTRYEAFF.

The chain is built from TRBV4-3 and TRBJ1-1; D is unclear. Germline V gene data show CDR1 as LGHNA and CDR2 as YSLEER. CDR3 size: 21 residues. V was shortened by 4 bases and J by 2 bases, with 32 bases between the two germline ends. The CDR3, as DNA: TGCGCCAGCAGCCCATTTGCGGGCCTGGCTGACACCCGAGACACAAACACTGAAGCTTTCTTT. Translation gives CASSPFAGLADTRDTNTEAFF.

This sequence joins TRBV6-5 and TRBJ1-3; weak D call: TRBD1 (5 bases). Germline V lookup: CDR1 MNHEY, CDR2 SVGAGI. V lost 2 bases to trimming and J lost 3 bases, with 8 bases between them. There are 14 residues in the CDR3. The DNA for the CDR3 is TGTGCCAGCAGTTACATGCAGGGTGGAAACACCATATATTTT. Translated: CASSYMQGGNTIYF.